This TCR beta chain was recovered during a study of immune heterogeneity within non-small cell lung tumors. Study summary: Squamous cell carcinomas accounted for 4 of the tumors, non-squamous carcinomas for approximately 10, and 1 was not otherwise specified.

This clonotype was found a few times. The trim removed 2 bases at V and 0 bases at J, leaving 5 bases unmatched. The germline gives CDR1 SGDLS, CDR2 YYNGEE. This CDR3 is 16 amino acids long. Bulk tumor genomic DNA (about 590 ng per sample) served as template. Surgery yielded several widely spaced biopsies per primary tumor. Samples came from untreated patients having curative surgery for newly diagnosed non-small cell lung cancer. CDR3 of TCR beta was amplified by multiplex PCR that used 32 V and 13 J primers. TCRdb redid the calling of the multiplex PCR reads with MiXCR, one entry per CDR3 protein. The data hold about 1,900 distinct CDR3 sequences, with about 46% observed a single time.

Input material: lung tumor tissue. The sequence was obtained from a man aged 65 to 85 with non-small cell lung cancer. The chain uses TRBV9 and TRBJ1-3; 7 bases match TRBD1. Written as DNA, the CDR3 is TGTGCCAGCAGCGTTGGGGACAGCATCTCTGGAAACACCATATATTTT. It translates to CASSVGDSISGNTIYF. The full variable domain, rest sourced from reference TRBV9 and TRBJ1-3, is DSGVTQTPKHLITATGQRVTLRCSPRSGDLSVYWYQQSLDQGLQFLIQYYNGEERAKGNILERFSAQQFPDLHSELNLSSLELGDSALYFCASSVGDSISGNTIYFGEGSWLTVV.